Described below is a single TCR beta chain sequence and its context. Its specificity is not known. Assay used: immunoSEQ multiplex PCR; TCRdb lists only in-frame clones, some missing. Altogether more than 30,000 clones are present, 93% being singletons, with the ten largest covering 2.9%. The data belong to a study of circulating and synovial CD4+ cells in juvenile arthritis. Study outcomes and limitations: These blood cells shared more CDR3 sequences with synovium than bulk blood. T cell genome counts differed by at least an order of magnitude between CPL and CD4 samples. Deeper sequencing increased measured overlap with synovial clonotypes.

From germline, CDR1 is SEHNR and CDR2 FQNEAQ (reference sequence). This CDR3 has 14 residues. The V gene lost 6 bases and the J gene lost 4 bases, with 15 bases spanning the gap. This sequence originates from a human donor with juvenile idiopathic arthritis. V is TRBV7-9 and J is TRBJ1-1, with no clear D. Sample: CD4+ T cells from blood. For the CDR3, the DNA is TGTGCCAGCAGGGGTTCATACCGGAGCACTGAAGCTTTCTTT. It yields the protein CASRGSYRSTEAFF.